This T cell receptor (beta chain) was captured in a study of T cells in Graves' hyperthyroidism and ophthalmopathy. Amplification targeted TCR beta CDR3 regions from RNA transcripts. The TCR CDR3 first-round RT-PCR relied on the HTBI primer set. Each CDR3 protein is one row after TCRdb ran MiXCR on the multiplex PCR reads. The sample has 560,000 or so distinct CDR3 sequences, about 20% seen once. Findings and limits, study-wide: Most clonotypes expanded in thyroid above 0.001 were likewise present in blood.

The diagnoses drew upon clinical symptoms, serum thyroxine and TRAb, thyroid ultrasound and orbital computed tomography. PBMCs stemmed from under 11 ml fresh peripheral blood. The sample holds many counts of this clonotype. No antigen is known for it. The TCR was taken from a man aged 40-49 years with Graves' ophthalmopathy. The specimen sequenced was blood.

The DNA for the CDR3 is TGTGCCTGGAGGGTAAAACAGACCTACGAGCAGTACTTC. Its protein is CAWRVKQTYEQYF. The chain is built from TRBV30 and TRBJ2-7; D is unresolved. The CDR3 spans 13 residues. V was shortened by 3 bases and J by 2 bases, with 11 bases between the two germline ends. Per germline, CDR1 GTSNPN and CDR2 SVGIG (reference sequence). Filled out from reference TRBV30 and TRBJ2-7, the complete variable domain reads SQTIHQWPATLVQPVGSPLSLECTVEGTSNPNLYWYRQAAGRGLQLLFYSVGIGQISSEVPQNLSASRPQDRQFILSSKKLLLSDSGFYLCAWRVKQTYEQYFGPGTRLTVT.